These T cell receptor beta chains were read from a single sample in a study of cytomegalovirus exposure and HLA in healthy donors. Sequencing was performed with immunoSEQ multiplex PCR; in TCRdb, only in-frame clones are kept and a portion is missing. The sample holds 75,000 to 90,000 clones, around 85% seen once. The material sequenced was PBMCs. The source is a middle-aged man in good health and CMV-seropositive. The CDR3 runs from the conserved cysteine through the conserved F or W. Each record gives: CDR3 length, J gene, V gene, clone size, D gene, CDR3 protein, CDR3 DNA. The D gene is left open where the match is weak. Rows may omit the clone size; those that give it use once, few, many or a size class.

cdr3_length: 17
j_call: TRBJ1-5
v_call: TRBV11-3
clone_size: -
d_call: TRBD1
cdr3_aa: CASSAGQADDSNQPQHF
cdr3_nt: TGTGCCAGCAGCGCAGGACAGGCGGACGATAGCAATCAGCCCCAGCATTTT

cdr3_length: 14
j_call: TRBJ2-1
v_call: TRBV5-1
clone_size: -
d_call: TRBD2
cdr3_aa: CASMLTSGVNEQFF
cdr3_nt: TGCGCCAGCATGTTGACTAGCGGGGTTAATGAGCAGTTCTTC

cdr3_length: 15
j_call: TRBJ1-2
v_call: TRBV7-9
clone_size: few
d_call: TRBD1
cdr3_aa: CASSPGGINIYGYTF
cdr3_nt: TGTGCCAGCAGCCCAGGGGGTATTAATATCTATGGCTACACCTTC

cdr3_length: 17
j_call: TRBJ2-7
v_call: TRBV5-5
clone_size: -
d_call: TRBD1
cdr3_aa: CASSLAPTGGRNGEQYF
cdr3_nt: TGTGCCAGCAGCTTGGCCCCTACAGGGGGCAGGAACGGCGAGCAGTACTTC

cdr3_length: 15
j_call: TRBJ2-7
v_call: TRBV5-1
clone_size: -
d_call: TRBD2
cdr3_aa: CASSLSGGGSYEQYF
cdr3_nt: TGCGCCAGCAGCTTGAGCGGGGGAGGCTCCTACGAGCAGTACTTC

cdr3_length: 14
j_call: TRBJ2-7
v_call: TRBV5-6
clone_size: -
d_call: TRBD1
cdr3_aa: CASRETGGADEQYF
cdr3_nt: TGTGCCAGCAGGGAGACAGGGGGCGCAGACGAGCAGTACTTC

cdr3_length: 15
j_call: TRBJ2-1
v_call: TRBV7-9
clone_size: -
d_call: TRBD2
cdr3_aa: CASSLRGSSGEEQFF
cdr3_nt: TGTGCCAGCAGCTTACGGGGCTCTAGCGGAGAAGAGCAGTTCTTC

cdr3_length: 16
j_call: TRBJ2-7
v_call: TRBV4-2
clone_size: -
d_call: TRBD1
cdr3_aa: CASSLQPGQASYEQYF
cdr3_nt: TGTGCCAGCAGCCTCCAACCGGGACAGGCCTCCTACGAGCAGTACTTC

cdr3_length: 15
j_call: TRBJ1-5
v_call: TRBV19
clone_size: once
d_call: TRBD1
cdr3_aa: CASSRQGPSNQPQHF
cdr3_nt: TGTGCCAGTAGTAGACAGGGGCCTAGCAATCAGCCCCAGCATTTT

cdr3_length: 15
j_call: TRBJ2-4
v_call: TRBV5-1
clone_size: -
d_call: TRBD1
cdr3_aa: CASSIIQGFQGIQYF
cdr3_nt: TGCGCCAGCAGCATCATACAGGGGTTTCAGGGCATTCAGTACTTC

cdr3_length: 14
j_call: TRBJ2-2
v_call: TRBV7-9
clone_size: -
d_call: -
cdr3_aa: CASSLSSGGGELFF
cdr3_nt: TGTGCCAGCAGCTTATCGTCCGGGGGCGGGGAGCTGTTTTTT

cdr3_length: 18
j_call: TRBJ2-3
v_call: TRBV27
clone_size: -
d_call: TRBD2
cdr3_aa: CASSLGLAGGPPGDTQYF
cdr3_nt: TGTGCCAGCAGTCTCGGACTAGCGGGAGGGCCCCCTGGAGATACGCAGTATTTT

cdr3_length: 17
j_call: TRBJ2-5
v_call: TRBV7-6
clone_size: -
d_call: -
cdr3_aa: CASSLQVGGSIQETQYF
cdr3_nt: TGTGCCAGCAGCTTGCAAGTGGGGGGTAGCATCCAAGAGACCCAGTACTTC

cdr3_length: 14
j_call: TRBJ2-3
v_call: TRBV4-1
clone_size: -
d_call: -
cdr3_aa: CASSLAGGPDTQYF
cdr3_nt: TGCGCCAGCAGCCTCGCGGGTGGACCAGATACGCAGTATTTT

cdr3_length: 15
j_call: TRBJ1-2
v_call: TRBV5-1
clone_size: -
d_call: TRBD1
cdr3_aa: CASSLAGTGYDGYTF
cdr3_nt: TGCGCCAGCAGCTTGGCCGGGACAGGGTATGATGGCTACACCTTC

cdr3_length: 13
j_call: TRBJ2-3
v_call: TRBV30
clone_size: -
d_call: -
cdr3_aa: CAWKGEFTDTQYF
cdr3_nt: TGTGCCTGGAAGGGGGAGTTCACAGATACGCAGTATTTT

cdr3_length: 15
j_call: TRBJ2-7
v_call: TRBV7-2
clone_size: -
d_call: TRBD2
cdr3_aa: CASSLKAGGLCEQYF
cdr3_nt: TGTGCCAGCAGCTTAAAAGCGGGGGGCCTATGCGAGCAGTACTTC

cdr3_length: 18
j_call: TRBJ2-2
v_call: TRBV7-8
clone_size: -
d_call: TRBD1
cdr3_aa: CASSPRDRGRRDTGELFF
cdr3_nt: TGTGCCAGCAGCCCACGGGACAGGGGGCGCCGGGACACCGGGGAGCTGTTTTTT

cdr3_length: 15
j_call: TRBJ2-7
v_call: TRBV9
clone_size: once
d_call: TRBD2
cdr3_aa: CASSVGGRAGDEQYF
cdr3_nt: TGTGCCAGCAGCGTAGGGGGGAGGGCGGGGGACGAGCAGTACTTC

cdr3_length: 16
j_call: TRBJ2-1
v_call: TRBV1
clone_size: once
d_call: -
cdr3_aa: CTSSQFSGGFRGEQFF
cdr3_nt: TGCACCAGCAGCCAGTTTAGCGGGGGGTTTAGAGGTGAGCAGTTCTTC

cdr3_length: 16
j_call: TRBJ2-1
v_call: TRBV5-6
clone_size: few
d_call: TRBD1
cdr3_aa: CASSPPTGRMDNEQFF
cdr3_nt: TGTGCCAGCAGCCCCCCGACAGGGAGAATGGACAATGAGCAGTTCTTC

cdr3_length: 13
j_call: TRBJ2-1
v_call: TRBV28
clone_size: -
d_call: -
cdr3_aa: CATSGGTVNEQFF
cdr3_nt: TGTGCCACCTCCGGGGGAACGGTCAATGAGCAGTTCTTC

cdr3_length: 14
j_call: TRBJ2-3
v_call: TRBV6-5
clone_size: -
d_call: TRBD1
cdr3_aa: CASRQTGTTDTQYF
cdr3_nt: TGTGCCAGCAGACAGACAGGGACCACAGATACGCAGTATTTT

cdr3_length: 13
j_call: TRBJ2-1
v_call: TRBV10-2
clone_size: -
d_call: TRBD1
cdr3_aa: CASSATGGNEQFF
cdr3_nt: TGCGCCAGCAGCGCAACAGGGGGCAATGAGCAGTTCTTC

cdr3_length: 16
j_call: TRBJ2-2
v_call: TRBV18
clone_size: -
d_call: -
cdr3_aa: CASSPRQAANTGELFF
cdr3_nt: TGTGCCAGCTCCCCTCGACAGGCTGCGAACACCGGGGAGCTGTTTTTT

cdr3_length: 14
j_call: TRBJ2-1
v_call: TRBV9
clone_size: -
d_call: TRBD2
cdr3_aa: CASSVGTSGLVFFF
cdr3_nt: TGTGCCAGCAGCGTAGGGACTAGCGGGTTAGTTTTTTTCTTC

cdr3_length: 16
j_call: TRBJ2-5
v_call: TRBV6-1
clone_size: -
d_call: -
cdr3_aa: CASSEAPAGPQETQYF
cdr3_nt: TGTGCCAGCAGTGAAGCTCCCGCAGGGCCCCAAGAGACCCAGTACTTC

cdr3_length: 14
j_call: TRBJ1-2
v_call: TRBV5-4
clone_size: -
d_call: -
cdr3_aa: CASSLGVQGYGYTF
cdr3_nt: TGTGCCAGCAGCTTGGGGGTACAGGGCTATGGCTACACCTTC

cdr3_length: 14
j_call: TRBJ2-3
v_call: TRBV19
clone_size: -
d_call: TRBD2
cdr3_aa: CASSVSSGSCPQYF
cdr3_nt: TGTGCCAGTAGTGTGTCCAGCGGGAGTTGTCCGCAGTATTTT

cdr3_length: 15
j_call: TRBJ2-5
v_call: TRBV28
clone_size: -
d_call: TRBD2
cdr3_aa: CASSSPGLAGETQYF
cdr3_nt: TGTGCCAGCAGTTCCCCGGGACTAGCGGGTGAGACCCAGTACTTC

cdr3_length: 15
j_call: TRBJ2-7
v_call: TRBV4-1
clone_size: -
d_call: TRBD2
cdr3_aa: CASSQRPRREGEQYF
cdr3_nt: TGCGCCAGCAGCCAACGGCCCAGGAGGGAGGGCGAGCAGTACTTC

cdr3_length: 16
j_call: TRBJ2-2
v_call: TRBV5-1
clone_size: -
d_call: TRBD1
cdr3_aa: CASSLANKGAVGELFF
cdr3_nt: TGCGCCAGCAGCTTGGCAAATAAGGGGGCTGTCGGGGAGCTGTTTTTT

cdr3_length: 16
j_call: TRBJ2-7
v_call: TRBV5-4
clone_size: -
d_call: TRBD2
cdr3_aa: CASSVSSSGRAYEQYF
cdr3_nt: TGTGCCAGCAGCGTATCCTCTAGCGGGAGGGCCTACGAGCAGTACTTC

cdr3_length: 14
j_call: TRBJ1-4
v_call: TRBV12-5
clone_size: -
d_call: -
cdr3_aa: CASGLRHANEKLFF
cdr3_nt: TGTGCTAGTGGTTTGCGACACGCGAATGAAAAACTGTTTTTT

cdr3_length: 17
j_call: TRBJ2-2
v_call: TRBV29-1
clone_size: -
d_call: TRBD2
cdr3_aa: CSVDGLAGGPKAGELFF
cdr3_nt: TGCAGCGTGGACGGACTAGCGGGAGGGCCAAAAGCCGGGGAGCTGTTTTTT

cdr3_length: 14
j_call: TRBJ2-3
v_call: TRBV15
clone_size: -
d_call: -
cdr3_aa: CATSRTGWGSTQYF
cdr3_nt: TGTGCCACCAGCAGAACAGGGTGGGGATCCACGCAGTATTTT

cdr3_length: 14
j_call: TRBJ2-3
v_call: TRBV7-9
clone_size: -
d_call: -
cdr3_aa: CASSLGASTDTQYF
cdr3_nt: TGTGCCAGCAGCTTAGGGGCTAGCACAGATACGCAGTATTTT

cdr3_length: 14
j_call: TRBJ1-2
v_call: TRBV18
clone_size: -
d_call: TRBD1
cdr3_aa: CASAAGQPNYGYTF
cdr3_nt: TGTGCCAGCGCCGCGGGACAGCCTAACTATGGCTACACCTTC

cdr3_length: 13
j_call: TRBJ2-2
v_call: TRBV19
clone_size: -
d_call: -
cdr3_aa: CASTPGGFGELFF
cdr3_nt: TGTGCCAGTACCCCTGGAGGGTTCGGGGAGCTGTTTTTT

cdr3_length: 15
j_call: TRBJ1-1
v_call: TRBV9
clone_size: -
d_call: -
cdr3_aa: CASSQGPSWGTEAFF
cdr3_nt: TGTGCCAGCAGTCAGGGGCCCTCCTGGGGCACTGAAGCTTTCTTT

cdr3_length: 13
j_call: TRBJ1-1
v_call: TRBV6-5
clone_size: -
d_call: -
cdr3_aa: CASRTGRGTEAFF
cdr3_nt: TGTGCCAGCAGAACAGGGCGAGGCACTGAAGCTTTCTTT

cdr3_length: 14
j_call: TRBJ1-4
v_call: TRBV6-1
clone_size: -
d_call: TRBD1
cdr3_aa: CASNTRGLGEKLFF
cdr3_nt: TGTGCCAGCAACACCAGGGGGCTCGGTGAAAAACTGTTTTTT

cdr3_length: 14
j_call: TRBJ2-7
v_call: TRBV11-2
clone_size: -
d_call: -
cdr3_aa: CASSFPTGSHEQYF
cdr3_nt: TGTGCCAGCAGCTTCCCAACAGGGAGCCACGAGCAGTACTTC

cdr3_length: 15
j_call: TRBJ1-3
v_call: TRBV7-2
clone_size: -
d_call: TRBD1
cdr3_aa: CASTDDRGPGNTIYF
cdr3_nt: TGTGCCAGCACCGATGACAGGGGGCCTGGAAACACCATATATTTT

cdr3_length: 15
j_call: TRBJ2-1
v_call: TRBV11-3
clone_size: -
d_call: TRBD1
cdr3_aa: CASSWGGTGFNEQFF
cdr3_nt: TGTGCCAGCAGCTGGGGGGGGACAGGGTTCAATGAGCAGTTCTTC

cdr3_length: 16
j_call: TRBJ1-1
v_call: TRBV19
clone_size: -
d_call: -
cdr3_aa: CASRPAGPSMNTEAFF
cdr3_nt: TGTGCCAGTAGACCCGCAGGGCCCTCAATGAACACTGAAGCTTTCTTT

cdr3_length: 14
j_call: TRBJ1-2
v_call: TRBV6-5
clone_size: once
d_call: TRBD1
cdr3_aa: CASNTPRGARGYTF
cdr3_nt: TGTGCCAGCAATACACCCAGGGGGGCGCGCGGCTACACCTTC

cdr3_length: 14
j_call: TRBJ2-1
v_call: TRBV5-1
clone_size: -
d_call: TRBD2
cdr3_aa: CASSLAGSYNEQFF
cdr3_nt: TGCGCCAGCAGCTTAGCGGGGAGCTACAATGAGCAGTTCTTC

cdr3_length: 14
j_call: TRBJ1-1
v_call: TRBV30
clone_size: -
d_call: TRBD1
cdr3_aa: CAWGRDRGNTEAFF
cdr3_nt: TGTGCCTGGGGCCGGGACAGGGGGAACACTGAAGCTTTCTTT

cdr3_length: 16
j_call: TRBJ2-6
v_call: TRBV28
clone_size: -
d_call: TRBD1
cdr3_aa: CASSPHRGLGANVLTF
cdr3_nt: TGTGCCAGCAGTCCACACAGGGGGTTAGGGGCCAACGTCCTGACTTTC

cdr3_length: 15
j_call: TRBJ2-6
v_call: TRBV6-5
clone_size: -
d_call: -
cdr3_aa: CASRADGSGANVLTF
cdr3_nt: TGTGCCAGCAGAGCGGACGGCTCTGGGGCCAACGTCCTGACTTTC

cdr3_length: 15
j_call: TRBJ1-2
v_call: TRBV2
clone_size: -
d_call: TRBD1
cdr3_aa: CASSLGQGAPYGHTF
cdr3_nt: TGTGCCAGCAGTTTGGGACAGGGAGCTCCCTATGGCCACACCTTC

cdr3_length: 17
j_call: TRBJ1-2
v_call: TRBV14
clone_size: -
d_call: TRBD1
cdr3_aa: CASSLGTGGVGNYGYTF
cdr3_nt: TGTGCCAGCAGCCTTGGGACAGGGGGCGTCGGGAACTATGGCTACACCTTC

cdr3_length: 12
j_call: TRBJ2-5
v_call: TRBV7-7
clone_size: -
d_call: -
cdr3_aa: CASSSDQETQYF
cdr3_nt: TGTGCTAGTTCTAGCGACCAAGAGACCCAGTACTTC

cdr3_length: 21
j_call: TRBJ2-5
v_call: TRBV28
clone_size: -
d_call: TRBD2
cdr3_aa: CASSLPRSSGRAFKSAETQYF
cdr3_nt: TGTGCCAGCAGTCTTCCCCGTAGCTCCGGGAGGGCCTTTAAGTCCGCTGAGACCCAGTACTTC